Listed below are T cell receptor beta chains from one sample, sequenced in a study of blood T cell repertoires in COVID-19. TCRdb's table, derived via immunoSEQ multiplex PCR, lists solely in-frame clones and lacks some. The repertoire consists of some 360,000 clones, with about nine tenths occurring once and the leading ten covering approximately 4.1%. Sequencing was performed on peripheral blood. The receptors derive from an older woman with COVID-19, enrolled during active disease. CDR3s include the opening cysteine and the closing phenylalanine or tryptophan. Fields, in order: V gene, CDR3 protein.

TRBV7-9,CASSLALDHGEQFF
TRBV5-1,CASSPRRDMNTEAFF
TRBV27,CASSLILGGYEQYF
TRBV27,CASSRAGGGYTF
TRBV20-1,CSPYTYEQYF
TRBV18,CASSPLVLAGALTDTQYF
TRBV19,CASLGGKLNEKLFF
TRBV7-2,CASSLEPRGRSTDTQYF
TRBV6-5,CASSYRSSADTQYF
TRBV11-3,CASSSRVSGNTIYF
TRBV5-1,CASSPGGSGNTIYF
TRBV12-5,CASGLGRGDSPLHF
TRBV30,CAWCSSQGRLNTEAFF
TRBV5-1,CASSLGPGNTEAFF
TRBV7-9,CASSAPSGGHHEQYF
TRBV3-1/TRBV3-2,CASSQKQGSPYEQYF
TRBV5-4,CASSLGLAGGNEQFF
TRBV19,CASSRHSGIRNYGYTF
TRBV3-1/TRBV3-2,CASSPLLANYGYTF
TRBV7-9,CASSLKGLVLTGNTIYF
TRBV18,CASSPRLSGGPDTQYF
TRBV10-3,CAISDGDRGYNSPLHF
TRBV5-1,CASSHRALNTEAFF
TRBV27,CASSLRGNTEAFF
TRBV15,CATSSSHGVQPQHF
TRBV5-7,CASSLGMDRGDEQFF
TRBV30,CAWRNTGGFNTIYF
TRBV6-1,CASSENAGLGNSPLHF
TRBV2,CASSEGQGYQPQHF
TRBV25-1,CASSPIGQIYTF
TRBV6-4,CASSLTGVGNYGYTF
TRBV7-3,CASSLGSGTNTGELFF
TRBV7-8,CASSSTRGYTEAFF
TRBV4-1,CASSQALSGRYYEQYF
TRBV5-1,CASSLAQDLGEQYF
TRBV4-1,CASSRTTGTSGGAYEQFF
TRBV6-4,CASSDSWTGGYTF
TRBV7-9,CASSSDGEYSNQPQHF
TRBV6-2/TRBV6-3,CASSYGSSYNSPLHF
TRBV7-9,CASSLGYGAGVTGELFF
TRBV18,CASSPVMTDYGYTF
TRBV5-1,CASSSWTGVNSPLHF
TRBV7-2,CASSRTAPEGYTF
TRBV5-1,CASHRDTSTDTQYF
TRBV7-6,CASSFSYGETQYF